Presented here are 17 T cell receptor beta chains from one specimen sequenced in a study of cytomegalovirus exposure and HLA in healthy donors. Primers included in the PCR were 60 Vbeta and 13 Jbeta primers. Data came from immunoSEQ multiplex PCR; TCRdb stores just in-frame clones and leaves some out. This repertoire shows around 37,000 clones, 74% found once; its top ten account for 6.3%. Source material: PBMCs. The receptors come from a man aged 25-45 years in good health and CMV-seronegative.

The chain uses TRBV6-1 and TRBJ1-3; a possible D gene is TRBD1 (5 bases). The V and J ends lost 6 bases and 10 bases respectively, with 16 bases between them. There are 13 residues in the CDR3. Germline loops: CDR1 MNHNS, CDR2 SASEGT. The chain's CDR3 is CASRFQGIGTIYF. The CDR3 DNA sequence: TGTGCCAGCAGATTTCAGGGTATTGGGACCATATATTTT.

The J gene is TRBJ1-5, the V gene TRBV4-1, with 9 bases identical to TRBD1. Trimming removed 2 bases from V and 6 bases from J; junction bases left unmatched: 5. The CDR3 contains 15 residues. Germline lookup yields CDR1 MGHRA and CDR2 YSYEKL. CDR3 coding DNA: TGCGCCAGCAGCCAAACAGGGGGCGAAAGTCAGCCCCAGCATTTT. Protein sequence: CASSQTGGESQPQHF.

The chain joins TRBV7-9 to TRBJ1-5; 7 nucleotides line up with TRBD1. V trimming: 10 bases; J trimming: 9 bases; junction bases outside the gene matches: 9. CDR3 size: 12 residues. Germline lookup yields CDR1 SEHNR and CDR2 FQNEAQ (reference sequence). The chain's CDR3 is CATSQGLGPQHF. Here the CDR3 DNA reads TGTGCCACATCACAGGGGTTAGGGCCCCAGCATTTT. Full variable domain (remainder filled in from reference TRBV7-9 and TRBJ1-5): DTGVSQNPRHKITKRGQNVTFRCDPISEHNRLYWYRQTLGQGPEFLTYFQNEAQLEKSRLLSDRFSAERPKGSFSTLEIQRTEQGDSAMYLCATSQGLGPQHFGDGTRLSIL.

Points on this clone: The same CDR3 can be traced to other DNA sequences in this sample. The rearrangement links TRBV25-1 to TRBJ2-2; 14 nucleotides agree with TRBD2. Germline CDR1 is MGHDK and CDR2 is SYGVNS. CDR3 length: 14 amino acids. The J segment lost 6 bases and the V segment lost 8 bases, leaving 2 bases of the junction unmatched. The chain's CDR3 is CASRGLAGAGELFF. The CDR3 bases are TGTGCCAGCCGGGGACTAGCGGGAGCCGGGGAGCTGTTTTTT.

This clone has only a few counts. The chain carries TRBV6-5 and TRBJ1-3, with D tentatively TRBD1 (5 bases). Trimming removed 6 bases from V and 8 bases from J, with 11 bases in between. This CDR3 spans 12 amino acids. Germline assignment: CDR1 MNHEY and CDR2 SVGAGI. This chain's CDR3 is CASSSGGDTIYF. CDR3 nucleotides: TGTGCCAGCAGCTCCGGGGGGGACACCATATATTTT.

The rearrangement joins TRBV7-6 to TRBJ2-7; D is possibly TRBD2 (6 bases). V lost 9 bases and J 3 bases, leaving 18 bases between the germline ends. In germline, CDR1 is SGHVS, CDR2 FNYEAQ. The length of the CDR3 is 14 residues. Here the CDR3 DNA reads TGTGCCAGAGACTCCAGCGGGTACTTCTACGAGCAGTACTTC. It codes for CARDSSGYFYEQYF.

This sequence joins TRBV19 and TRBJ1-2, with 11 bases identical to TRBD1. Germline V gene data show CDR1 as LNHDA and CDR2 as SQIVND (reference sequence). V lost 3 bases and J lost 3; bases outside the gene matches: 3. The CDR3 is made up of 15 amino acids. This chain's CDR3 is CASSIRTGGYYGYTF. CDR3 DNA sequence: TGTGCCAGTAGTATCCGGACAGGGGGCTACTATGGCTACACCTTC.

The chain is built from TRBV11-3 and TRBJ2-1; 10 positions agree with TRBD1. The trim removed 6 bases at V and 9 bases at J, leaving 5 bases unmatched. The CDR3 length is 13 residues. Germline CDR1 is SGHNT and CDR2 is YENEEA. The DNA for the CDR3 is TGTGCCAGCAGTGGGACAGGGGCCTTTGAGCAGTTCTTC. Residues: CASSGTGAFEQFF.

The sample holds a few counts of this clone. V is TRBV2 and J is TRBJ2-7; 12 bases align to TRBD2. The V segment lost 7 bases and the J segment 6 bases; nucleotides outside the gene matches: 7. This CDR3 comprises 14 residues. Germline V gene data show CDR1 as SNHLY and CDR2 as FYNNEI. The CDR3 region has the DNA TGTGCCAGCACCCTCCTAGCGGGGGGGAGCGAGCAGTACTTC. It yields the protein CASTLLAGGSEQYF.

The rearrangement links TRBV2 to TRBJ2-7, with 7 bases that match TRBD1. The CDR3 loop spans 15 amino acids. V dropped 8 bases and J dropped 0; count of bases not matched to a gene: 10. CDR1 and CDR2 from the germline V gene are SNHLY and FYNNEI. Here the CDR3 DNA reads TGTGCCAGCCAGACGGACCGGGACAGCTCCTACGAGCAGTACTTC. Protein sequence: CASQTDRDSSYEQYF.

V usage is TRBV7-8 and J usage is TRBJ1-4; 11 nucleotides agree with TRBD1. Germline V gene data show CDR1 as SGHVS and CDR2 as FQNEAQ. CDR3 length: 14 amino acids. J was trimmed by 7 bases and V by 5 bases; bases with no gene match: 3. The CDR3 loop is CASSRDRGTEKLFF. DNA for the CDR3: TGTGCCAGCAGCCGGGACAGGGGGACTGAAAAACTGTTTTTT.

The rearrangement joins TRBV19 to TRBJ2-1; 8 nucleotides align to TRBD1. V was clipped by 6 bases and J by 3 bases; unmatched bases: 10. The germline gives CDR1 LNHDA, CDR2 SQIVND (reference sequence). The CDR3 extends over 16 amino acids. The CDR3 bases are TGTGCCAGTAGCCTTCGAGTTGACAGGGGCTACAATGAGCAGTTCTTC. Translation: CASSLRVDRGYNEQFF.

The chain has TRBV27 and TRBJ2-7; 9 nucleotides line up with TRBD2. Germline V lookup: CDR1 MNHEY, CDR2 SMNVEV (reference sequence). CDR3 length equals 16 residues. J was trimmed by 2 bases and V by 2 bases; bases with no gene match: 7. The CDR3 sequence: CASSLGAPSGTYEQYF. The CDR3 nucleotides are TGTGCCAGCAGTTTAGGGGCCCCTAGCGGGACCTACGAGCAGTACTTC.

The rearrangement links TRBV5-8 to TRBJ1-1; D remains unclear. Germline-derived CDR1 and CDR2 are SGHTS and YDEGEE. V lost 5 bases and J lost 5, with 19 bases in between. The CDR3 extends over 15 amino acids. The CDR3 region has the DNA TGTGCCAGCAGGCCATCGCAGTTTGGGAGGACTGAAGCTTTCTTT. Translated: CASRPSQFGRTEAFF.

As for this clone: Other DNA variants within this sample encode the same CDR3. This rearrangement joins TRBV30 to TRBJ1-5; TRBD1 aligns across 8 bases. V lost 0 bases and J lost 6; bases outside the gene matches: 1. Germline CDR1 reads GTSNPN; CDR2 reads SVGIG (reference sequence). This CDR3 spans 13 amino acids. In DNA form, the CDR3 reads TGTGCCTGGAGTGTAACAGGGGGTCAGCCCCAGCATTTT. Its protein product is CAWSVTGGQPQHF.

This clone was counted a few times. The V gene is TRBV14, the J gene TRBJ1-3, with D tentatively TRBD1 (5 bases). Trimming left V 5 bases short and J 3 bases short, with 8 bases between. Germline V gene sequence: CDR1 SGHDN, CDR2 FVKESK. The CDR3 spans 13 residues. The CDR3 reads CASSYDSGNTIYF. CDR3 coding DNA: TGTGCCAGCAGCTACGACAGTGGAAACACCATATATTTT.

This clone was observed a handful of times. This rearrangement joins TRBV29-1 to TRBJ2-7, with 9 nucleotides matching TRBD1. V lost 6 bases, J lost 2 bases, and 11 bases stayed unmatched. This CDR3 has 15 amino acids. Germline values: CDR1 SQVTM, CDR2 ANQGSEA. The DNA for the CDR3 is TGCAGCGTGGGATCCGGACAGGGGCTGGCCTACGAGCAGTACTTC. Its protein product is CSVGSGQGLAYEQYF.